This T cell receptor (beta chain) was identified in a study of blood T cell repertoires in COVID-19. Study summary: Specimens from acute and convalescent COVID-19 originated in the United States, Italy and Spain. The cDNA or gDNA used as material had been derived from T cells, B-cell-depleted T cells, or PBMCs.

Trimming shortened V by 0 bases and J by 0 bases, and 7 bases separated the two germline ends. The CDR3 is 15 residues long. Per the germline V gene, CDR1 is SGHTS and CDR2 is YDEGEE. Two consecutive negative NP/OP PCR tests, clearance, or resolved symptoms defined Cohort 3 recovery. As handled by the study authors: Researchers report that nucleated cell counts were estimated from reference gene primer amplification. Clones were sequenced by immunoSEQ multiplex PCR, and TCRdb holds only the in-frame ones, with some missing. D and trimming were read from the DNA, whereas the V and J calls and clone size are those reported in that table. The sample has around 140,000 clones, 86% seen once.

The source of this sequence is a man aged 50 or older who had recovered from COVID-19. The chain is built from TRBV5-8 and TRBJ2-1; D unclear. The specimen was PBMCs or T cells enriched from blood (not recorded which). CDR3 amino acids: CASSLGESSYNEQFF. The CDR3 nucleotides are TGTGCCAGCAGCTTGGGTGAGAGCTCCTACAATGAGCAGTTCTTC.